Only a few counts were recorded for the clone carrying this TCR beta chain. The target antigen is unknown. This specimen belongs to a study of T cells in Graves' hyperthyroidism and ophthalmopathy. Amplification of TCR beta CDR3 regions used RNA as the template. Primed by the HTBI set, a first-round RT-PCR was run on the TCR CDR3. TCRdb ran MiXCR on the multiplex PCR reads and lists one entry per CDR3 protein. The sample has 700,000 to 850,000 distinct CDR3 sequences; under 45% are singletons. Notes on the study in general: Among thyroid clonotypes expanded above 0.001, most also appeared in blood.

Germline CDR1 and CDR2: SQVTM and ANQGSEA. The CDR3 has 14 amino acids. The ends were cut back, 3 bases at V and 2 bases at J, with 10 bases in the middle. Sequences were obtained from blood. This chain links TRBV29-1 with TRBJ2-2; possibly TRBD1 or TRBD2 for D (6 bases each). This TCR was recovered from a woman aged 40 to 55 with Graves' hyperthyroidism. CDR3 protein: CSVDGGGNTGELFF. DNA for the CDR3: TGCAGCGTTGACGGAGGGGGTAACACCGGGGAGCTGTTTTTT.